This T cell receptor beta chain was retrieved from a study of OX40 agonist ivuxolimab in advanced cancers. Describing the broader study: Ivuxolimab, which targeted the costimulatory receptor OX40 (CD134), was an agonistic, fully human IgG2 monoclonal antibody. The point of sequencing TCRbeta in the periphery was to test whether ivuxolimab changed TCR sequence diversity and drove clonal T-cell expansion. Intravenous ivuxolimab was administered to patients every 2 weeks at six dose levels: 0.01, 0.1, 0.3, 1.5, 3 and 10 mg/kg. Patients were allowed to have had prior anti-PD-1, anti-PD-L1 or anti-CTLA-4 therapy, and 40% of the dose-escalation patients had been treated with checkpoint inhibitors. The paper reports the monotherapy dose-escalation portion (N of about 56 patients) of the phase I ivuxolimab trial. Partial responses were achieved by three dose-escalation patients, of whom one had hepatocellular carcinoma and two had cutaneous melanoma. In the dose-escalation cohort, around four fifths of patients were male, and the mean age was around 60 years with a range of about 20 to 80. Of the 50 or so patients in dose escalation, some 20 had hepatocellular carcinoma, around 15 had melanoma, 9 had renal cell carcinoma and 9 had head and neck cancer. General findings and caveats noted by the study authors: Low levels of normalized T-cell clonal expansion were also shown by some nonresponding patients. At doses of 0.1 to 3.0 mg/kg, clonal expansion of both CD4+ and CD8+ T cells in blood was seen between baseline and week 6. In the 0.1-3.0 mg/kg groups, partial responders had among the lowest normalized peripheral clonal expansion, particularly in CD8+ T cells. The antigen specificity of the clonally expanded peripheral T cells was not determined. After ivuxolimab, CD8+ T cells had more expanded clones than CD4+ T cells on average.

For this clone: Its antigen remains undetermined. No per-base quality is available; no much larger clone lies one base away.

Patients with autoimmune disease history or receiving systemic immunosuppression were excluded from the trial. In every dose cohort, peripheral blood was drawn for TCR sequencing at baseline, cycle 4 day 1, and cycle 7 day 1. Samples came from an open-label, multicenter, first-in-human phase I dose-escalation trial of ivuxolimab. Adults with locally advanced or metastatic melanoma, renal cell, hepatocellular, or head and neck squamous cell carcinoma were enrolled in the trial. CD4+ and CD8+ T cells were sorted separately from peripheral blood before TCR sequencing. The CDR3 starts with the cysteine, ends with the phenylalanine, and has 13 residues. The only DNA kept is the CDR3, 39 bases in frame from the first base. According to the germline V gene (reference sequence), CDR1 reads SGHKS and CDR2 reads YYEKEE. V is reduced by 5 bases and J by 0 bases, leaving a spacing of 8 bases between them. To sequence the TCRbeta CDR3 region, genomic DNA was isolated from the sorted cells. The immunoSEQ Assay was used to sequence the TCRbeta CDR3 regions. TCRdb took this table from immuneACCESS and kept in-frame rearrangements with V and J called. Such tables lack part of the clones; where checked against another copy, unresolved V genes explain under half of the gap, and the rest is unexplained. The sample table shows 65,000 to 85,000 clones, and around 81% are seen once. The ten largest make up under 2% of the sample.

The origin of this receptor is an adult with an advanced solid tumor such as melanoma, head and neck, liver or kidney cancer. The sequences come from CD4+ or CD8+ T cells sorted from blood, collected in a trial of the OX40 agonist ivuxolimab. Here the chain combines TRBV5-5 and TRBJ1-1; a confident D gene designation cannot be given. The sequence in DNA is TGTGCCAGCAGATTCAATTTGAACACTGAAGCTTTCTTT. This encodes CASRFNLNTEAFF.